This TCR beta chain came from a study of Ad26.COV2.S vaccination and SARS-CoV-2 variants. The treatment here: 15 to 20 received Ad26.COV2.S at low or high dose, single or two shots; 5 received placebo; per-sample allocation not given. Sampling took place 63 days after the first vaccine or placebo injection. TCRdb's copy holds only in-frame clones and misses some; the assay was immunoSEQ multiplex PCR. The sample has 300,000 to 350,000 clones, 90% seen once. Sequencing was performed on peripheral blood, taken in a trial of Ad26.COV2.S vaccine versus placebo. This sequence originates from a person between 18 and 65 years old who received the Ad26.COV2.S COVID-19 vaccine or a placebo.

The CDR3 DNA is TGCGCCAGCAAAAGGGGTGGAAGGGAGGGTGAAGCTTTCTTT. This sequence encodes CASKRGGREGEAFF. The rearrangement uses TRBV5-1 and TRBJ1-1; D is perhaps TRBD1 (5 bases). The germline V and J ends were trimmed by 6 bases and 7 bases, with 19 bases remaining between them. CDR3 size: 14 residues. The germline V gene encodes CDR1 SGHRS and CDR2 YFSETQ. The complete variable domain, with remaining parts taken from reference TRBV5-1 and TRBJ1-1, reads KAGVTQTPRYLIKTRGQQVTLSCSPISGHRSVSWYQQTPGQGLQFLFEYFSETQRNKGNFPGRFSGRQFSNSRSEMNVSTLELGDSALYLCASKRGGREGEAFFGQGTRLTVV.